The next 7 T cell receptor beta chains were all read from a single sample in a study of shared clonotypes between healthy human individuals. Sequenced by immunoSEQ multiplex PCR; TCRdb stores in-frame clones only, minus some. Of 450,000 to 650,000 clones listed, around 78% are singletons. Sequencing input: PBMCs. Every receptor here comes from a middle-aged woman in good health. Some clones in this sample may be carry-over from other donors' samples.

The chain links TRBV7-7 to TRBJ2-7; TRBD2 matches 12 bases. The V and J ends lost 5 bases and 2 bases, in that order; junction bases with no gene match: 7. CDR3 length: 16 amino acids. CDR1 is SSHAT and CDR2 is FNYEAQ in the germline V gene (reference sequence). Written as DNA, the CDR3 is TGTGCCAGCAGCCCCGGACTAGCGGGATCCGCCTACGAGCAGTACTTC. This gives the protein CASSPGLAGSAYEQYF.

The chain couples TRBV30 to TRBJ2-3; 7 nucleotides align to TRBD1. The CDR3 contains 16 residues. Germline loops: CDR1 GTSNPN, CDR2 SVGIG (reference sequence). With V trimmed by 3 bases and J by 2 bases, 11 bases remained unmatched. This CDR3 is CAWSAKGRGFTDTQYF. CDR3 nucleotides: TGTGCCTGGAGCGCCAAGGGCAGGGGGTTCACAGATACGCAGTATTTT.

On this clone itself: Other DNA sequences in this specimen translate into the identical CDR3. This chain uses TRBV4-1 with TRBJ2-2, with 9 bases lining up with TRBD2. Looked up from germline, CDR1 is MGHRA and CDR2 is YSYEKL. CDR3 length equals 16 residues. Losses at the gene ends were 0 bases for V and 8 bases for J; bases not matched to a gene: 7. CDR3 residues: CASSQEVGLATGELFF. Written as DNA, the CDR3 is TGCGCCAGCAGCCAAGAAGTGGGACTAGCTACTGGGGAGCTGTTTTTT.

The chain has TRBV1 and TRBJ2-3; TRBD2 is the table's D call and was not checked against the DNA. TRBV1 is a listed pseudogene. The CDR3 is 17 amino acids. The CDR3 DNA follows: TGCACCAGCAGCCAAGATTCGGAGCGGGAGAACACAGATACGCAGTATTTT. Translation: CTSSQDSERENTDTQYF.

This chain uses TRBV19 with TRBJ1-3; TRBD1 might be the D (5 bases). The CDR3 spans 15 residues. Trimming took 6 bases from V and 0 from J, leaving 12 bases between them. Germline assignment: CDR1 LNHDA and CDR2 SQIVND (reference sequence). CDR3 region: CASSRTPSSGNTIYF. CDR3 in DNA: TGTGCCAGTAGCAGGACACCGAGCTCTGGAAACACCATATATTTT.

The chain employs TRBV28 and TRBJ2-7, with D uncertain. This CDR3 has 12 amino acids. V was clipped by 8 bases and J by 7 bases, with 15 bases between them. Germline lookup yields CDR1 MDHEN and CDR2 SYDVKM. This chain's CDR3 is CASSSGTQEQYF. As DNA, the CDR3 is TGTGCCAGCTCGTCGGGTACGCAGGAGCAGTACTTC.

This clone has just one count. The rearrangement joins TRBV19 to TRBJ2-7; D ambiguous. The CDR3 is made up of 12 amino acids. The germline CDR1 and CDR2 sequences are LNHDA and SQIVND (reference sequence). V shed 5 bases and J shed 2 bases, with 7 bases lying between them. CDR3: CASSSRTYEQYF. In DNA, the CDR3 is TGTGCCAGTAGTTCCCGGACCTACGAGCAGTACTTC. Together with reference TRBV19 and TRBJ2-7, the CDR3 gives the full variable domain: DGGITQSPKYLFRKEGQNVTLSCEQNLNHDAMYWYRQDPGQGLRLIYYSQIVNDFQKGDIAEGYSVSREKKESFPLTVTSAQKNPTAFYLCASSSRTYEQYFGPGTRLTVT.